This T cell receptor beta chain appears in the sequencing data of a study of blood T cell repertoires in COVID-19. Study-level information: The United States, Italy and Spain were the sources of the acute and convalescent COVID-19 samples. In each case, the material was cDNA or gDNA derived from T cells, B-cell-depleted T cells, or PBMCs.

V lost 4 bases, J lost 4 bases, and 13 bases lay in between. This CDR3 region has 13 residues. Germline V CDR1 and CDR2: GTSNPN, SVGIG (reference sequence). The age range of participants was about 18 to 89 years, with residence in around 22 US areas. Per the original methods: Estimation of nucleated cell counts was performed using reference gene primer amplification. Libraries were prepared by immunoSEQ multiplex PCR; TCRdb keeps only in-frame clonotypes and omits some of them. That table is the source of V, J and clone size, and D and trimming were worked out from the DNA. Among over 200,000 clones, over 80% were seen once, and the ten largest hold 10%.

Sequenced: PBMCs or T cells enriched from blood (not recorded which). V gene TRBV30 combines with J gene TRBJ1-1, with D maybe TRBD1 (5 bases). This receptor was taken from a man aged 18 to 29 with acute COVID-19. The CDR3 DNA sequence: TGTGCCTGGATGGGTGCAGGGTTCACTGAAGCTTTCTTT. It is translated as CAWMGAGFTEAFF.